These 32 T cell receptor beta chains originate from one sample sequenced in a study of T cell changes during pregnancy in multiple sclerosis. Sequencing was performed with immunoSEQ multiplex PCR; in TCRdb, only in-frame clones are kept and a portion is missing. The sample has approximately 80,000 clones, approximately 95% seen once. The input for sequencing was peripheral blood, taken in the second trimester of pregnancy. These receptors all come from a female donor in good health, enrolled as a control in a pregnancy study.

V gene TRBV6-5 combines with J gene TRBJ1-4; D possibly corresponds to TRBD1 (5 bases). The CDR3 is 16 amino acids. Germline V gene data show CDR1 as MNHEY and CDR2 as SVGAGI. Trimming cost V 0 bases and J 6 bases, with 14 bases left between them. This chain's CDR3 is CASSYSREGEDEKLFF. DNA of the CDR3: TGTGCCAGCAGTTACTCCAGGGAGGGCGAGGATGAAAAACTGTTTTTT.

V gene TRBV30 combines with J gene TRBJ1-1; tentatively, D is TRBD1 (6 bases). Trimming removed 3 bases at V and 7 bases at J, with 12 bases between. CDR3 length: 12 amino acids. Germline V gene sequence: CDR1 GTSNPN, CDR2 SVGIG (reference sequence). The CDR3 sequence is CAWREKGVEAFF. The DNA for the CDR3 is TGTGCCTGGAGAGAAAAGGGGGTTGAAGCTTTCTTT.

V usage is TRBV18 and J usage is TRBJ2-5; D ambiguous. V was pared by 3 bases and J by 1 base, with 18 bases between. The germline V gene encodes CDR1 KGHSH and CDR2 LQKENI. This CDR3 has 17 amino acids. The CDR3 sequence is CASSPQARITSQETQYF. The DNA of the CDR3 is TGTGCCAGCTCACCCCAGGCCCGCATCACGAGCCAAGAGACCCAGTACTTC.

This rearrangement joins TRBV28 to TRBJ1-5, with TRBD1 identical over 12 bases. The CDR3 sequence is 15 residues long. After removal of 6 bases from V and 3 bases from J, the junction contained 3 bases not matched to a gene. Germline CDR1 and CDR2: MDHEN and SYDVKM. The CDR3 reads CASSRDRGHNQPQHF. The CDR3 DNA is TGTGCCAGCAGCAGGGACAGGGGGCACAATCAGCCCCAGCATTTT. Full variable domain (rest looked up from reference TRBV28 and TRBJ1-5): DVKVTQSSRYLVKRTGEKVFLECVQDMDHENMFWYRQDPGLGLRLIYFSYDVKMKEKGDIPEGYSVSREKKERFSLILESASTNQTSMYLCASSRDRGHNQPQHFGDGTRLSIL.

This clone occurred once. The CDR3 loop is CASSLTDTQYF. Written as DNA, the CDR3 is TGTGCCAGCAGCTTAACTGATACGCAGTATTTT. This rearrangement joins TRBV7-9 to TRBJ2-3; D unresolved. The CDR3 totals 11 residues. The germline V gene encodes CDR1 SEHNR and CDR2 FQNEAQ (reference sequence). V lost 2 bases and J lost 6, with 3 bases in between. Looking up the rest from reference TRBV7-9 and TRBJ2-3 gives the full variable domain: DTGVSQNPRHKITKRGQNVTFRCDPISEHNRLYWYRQTLGQGPEFLTYFQNEAQLEKSRLLSDRFSAERPKGSFSTLEIQRTEQGDSAMYLCASSLTDTQYFGPGTRLTVL.

V gene TRBV6-6 combines with J gene TRBJ2-3; 9 bases are a match to TRBD2. CDR1 and CDR2 (germline): MNHNY, SVGAGI (reference sequence). J lost 3 bases, V lost 5 bases, and 3 bases had no gene match. The CDR3 is 14 amino acids. The CDR3 sequence: CASSPSGNTDTQYF. In DNA, the CDR3 is TGTGCCAGCAGTCCTAGCGGGAATACAGATACGCAGTATTTT.

The chain links TRBV19 to TRBJ2-7; the match to TRBD2 covers 10 bases. After removal of 11 bases from V and 0 bases from J, the junction contained 4 bases not matched to a gene. CDR1 and CDR2 from the germline V gene are LNHDA and SQIVND (reference sequence). The CDR3 length is 13 residues. The CDR3 region has the DNA TGTGCCGGGACTAGCGTGAACTCCTACGAGCAGTACTTC. Amino acids: CAGTSVNSYEQYF.

This chain joins TRBV19 and TRBJ2-7; 8 nucleotides agree with TRBD1. Germline V gene lookup returns CDR1 LNHDA and CDR2 SQIVND (reference sequence). The V and J ends lost 7 bases and 7 bases, in that order; junction bases with no gene match: 12. There are 14 residues in the CDR3. DNA for the CDR3: TGTGCCAGTACACCGCAGGGGGCATTCGGAGAGCAGTACTTC. It specifies CASTPQGAFGEQYF.

This rearrangement joins TRBV7-6 to TRBJ2-7; 7 nucleotides agree with TRBD1. The CDR3 is 15 amino acids. V lost 5 bases to trimming and J lost 0 bases; unmatched junction nucleotides: 7. CDR1 and CDR2 from the germline V gene are SGHVS and FNYEAQ. The CDR3 nucleotides read TGTGCCAGCAGCGATCGGACAGGAGTCTCCTACGAGCAGTACTTC. It yields the protein CASSDRTGVSYEQYF.

The chain has TRBV9 and TRBJ2-7; 7 nucleotides match TRBD1. The CDR3 runs to 15 residues. Looked up from germline, CDR1 is SGDLS and CDR2 is YYNGEE. V dropped 4 bases and J dropped 3; count of bases not matched to a gene: 10. CDR3: CASSRQGEFIYEQYF. The DNA for the CDR3 is TGTGCCAGCAGCCGACAGGGAGAATTTATCTACGAGCAGTACTTC.

The chain couples TRBV6-4 to TRBJ2-1; TRBD2 matches at 13 bases. CDR1 is MRHNA and CDR2 is SNTAGT in the germline V gene. Trimming cost V 4 bases and J 8 bases; bases outside gene matches: 5. The CDR3 spans 15 residues. This CDR3 reads CASSGTSGSHDEQFF. CDR3 sequence (DNA): TGTGCCAGCAGTGGGACTAGCGGGAGTCATGATGAGCAGTTCTTC.

The chain couples TRBV11-3 to TRBJ2-5; TRBD1 is a possible D gene (6 bases). Germline loops: CDR1 SGHNT, CDR2 YENEEA. This CDR3 is 13 amino acids long. The V end was cut by 5 bases, the J end by 5 bases, with 12 bases between. The CDR3 sequence is CASSQRQGETQYF. For the CDR3, the DNA is TGTGCCAGCAGCCAAAGGCAGGGGGAGACCCAGTACTTC.

CDR3 nucleotide sequence: TGTGCCAGCAGTACAGGAGCTCCTGAAGCTTTCTTT. It is translated as CASSTGAPEAFF. The chain joins TRBV6-5 to TRBJ1-1; a weak D match, TRBD1 (5 bases). The length of the CDR3 is 12 residues. Germline CDR1 MNHEY, CDR2 SVGAGI. Trimming removed 5 bases from V and 6 bases from J, with 10 bases in between.

The V gene is TRBV28, the J gene TRBJ2-3; TRBD1 is a possible D gene (6 bases). The CDR3 extends over 14 amino acids. V lost 8 bases to trimming and J lost 2 bases, with 14 bases between them. CDR1 MDHEN and CDR2 SYDVKM come from the germline V gene. For the CDR3, the DNA is TGTGCCAGCGGGGGTGGGACATTCACAGATACGCAGTATTTT. Amino acids: CASGGGTFTDTQYF.

The rearrangement links TRBV30 to TRBJ2-7; D perhaps matches TRBD2 (5 bases). Germline assignment: CDR1 GTSNPN and CDR2 SVGIG (reference sequence). With 2 bases removed from V and 5 bases from J, the gap between germline ends came to 19 bases. This CDR3 has 15 amino acids. The CDR3 DNA reads TGTGCCTGGAGTATTGAGGGAGTGCCGCCCAACGAGCAGTACTTC. This translates into CAWSIEGVPPNEQYF.

CDR3 in amino acids: CASSIAGTSQETQYF. The CDR3 coding sequence is TGCGCCAGCAGTATCGCCGGGACTAGTCAAGAGACCCAGTACTTC. The genes are TRBV5-1 and TRBJ2-5; 8 nucleotides line up with TRBD2. The V and J ends lost 5 bases and 2 bases, in that order; junction bases with no gene match: 8. Germline V gene data show CDR1 as SGHRS and CDR2 as YFSETQ. The CDR3 is 15 amino acids.

V gene TRBV7-2 combines with J gene TRBJ1-5, with D possibly TRBD1 on 5 matching bases. This CDR3 region has 15 residues. Germline V CDR1 and CDR2: SGHTA, FQGNSA. The V end lost 5 bases, the J end lost 3 bases, and 14 bases lay between the germline ends. CDR3 residues: CASSPRGGSNQPQHF. Written as DNA, the CDR3 is TGTGCCAGCAGCCCGCGGGGGGGGTCCAATCAGCCCCAGCATTTT.

This sequence joins TRBV5-4 and TRBJ1-1; 8 bases fit TRBD1. V lost 2 bases to trimming and J lost 7 bases; unmatched junction nucleotides: 7. CDR1 is SGHNT and CDR2 is YYREEE in the germline V gene (reference sequence). The CDR3 runs to 14 residues. The CDR3 loop is CASSLGPGGLEAFF. Here the CDR3 DNA reads TGTGCCAGCAGCTTAGGACCAGGGGGCCTTGAAGCTTTCTTT.

This chain uses TRBV2 with TRBJ2-1; no firm D call. The germline V and J ends were trimmed by 0 bases and 6 bases, with 9 bases remaining between them. The CDR3 loop spans 14 amino acids. Germline-derived CDR1 and CDR2 are SNHLY and FYNNEI. The DNA for the CDR3 is TGTGCCAGCAGTGAAGCGCGTTTCGGCAATGAGCAGTTCTTC. It yields the protein CASSEARFGNEQFF.

The chain joins TRBV7-9 to TRBJ2-3, with 11 bases lining up with TRBD2. Germline CDR1 SEHNR, CDR2 FQNEAQ (reference sequence). The CDR3 contains 16 residues. Trimming at V came to 5 bases and at J to 0 bases, leaving 4 bases not matched to a gene. CDR3 nucleotides: TGTGCCAGCAGCCCGGGACTAGCGGCTAGCACAGATACGCAGTATTTT. This codes for CASSPGLAASTDTQYF.

This clone was observed a single time. The chain employs TRBV27 and TRBJ2-5; 10 bases align to TRBD2. The germline V gene has CDR1 MNHEY and CDR2 SMNVEV (reference sequence). The CDR3 covers 14 residues. V shed 6 bases, J shed 4 bases, and the junction held 5 bases outside the gene matches. The CDR3 DNA reads as TGTGCCAGCAGAGCGGGAGGGTGGTTAGAGACCCAGTACTTC. Amino acids: CASRAGGWLETQYF.

This CDR3 reads CASRGMGAGYEQYF. The DNA of the CDR3 is TGTGCCAGCAGGGGGATGGGGGCGGGCTACGAGCAGTACTTC. The gene calls are TRBV28 and TRBJ2-7; D may be TRBD1 (6 bases). With 6 bases removed from V and 3 bases from J, the gap between germline ends came to 15 bases. The CDR3 is made up of 14 amino acids. From germline, CDR1 is MDHEN and CDR2 SYDVKM.

The J gene is TRBJ2-1, the V gene TRBV5-1; D is ambiguous. V was shortened by 0 bases and J by 0 bases, with 7 bases between the two germline ends. The CDR3 spans 15 residues. CDR1 and CDR2 (germline): SGHRS, YFSETQ. CDR3 protein: CASSLASNSYNEQFF. CDR3 nucleotides: TGCGCCAGCAGCTTGGCCTCTAACTCCTACAATGAGCAGTTCTTC. Full variable domain (rest looked up from reference TRBV5-1 and TRBJ2-1): KAGVTQTPRYLIKTRGQQVTLSCSPISGHRSVSWYQQTPGQGLQFLFEYFSETQRNKGNFPGRFSGRQFSNSRSEMNVSTLELGDSALYLCASSLASNSYNEQFFGPGTRLTVL.

J is TRBJ2-6 and V is TRBV7-9; the D gene is possibly TRBD2 (6 bases). Germline loops: CDR1 SEHNR, CDR2 FQNEAQ (reference sequence). CDR3 size: 15 residues. With 6 bases removed from V and 1 base from J, the gap between germline ends came to 10 bases. This chain's CDR3 is CASRWGDSGANVLTF. DNA for the CDR3: TGTGCCAGCAGGTGGGGGGATTCTGGGGCCAACGTCCTGACTTTC.

This clone appeared a single time. V usage is TRBV5-1 and J usage is TRBJ1-1, with a possible D match to TRBD1 (6 bases). Trimming took off 7 bases at V and 2 bases at J, with 15 bases between the two ends. The CDR3 length is 14 residues. Germline lookup yields CDR1 SGHRS and CDR2 YFSETQ. The CDR3 DNA reads as TGCGCCAGCCAGAGGGGGGGAGCCAACACTGAAGCTTTCTTT. It yields the protein CASQRGGANTEAFF. Based on the CDR3 plus reference TRBV5-1 and TRBJ1-1, the full variable domain is KAGVTQTPRYLIKTRGQQVTLSCSPISGHRSVSWYQQTPGQGLQFLFEYFSETQRNKGNFPGRFSGRQFSNSRSEMNVSTLELGDSALYLCASQRGGANTEAFFGQGTRLTVV.

The chain links TRBV10-3 to TRBJ2-2; 8 bases fit TRBD1. The CDR3 covers 15 residues. V dropped 4 bases and J dropped 3; count of bases not matched to a gene: 4. Germline V lookup: CDR1 ENHRY, CDR2 SYGVKD. CDR3 residues: CAISGQGMDTGELFF. CDR3 DNA sequence: TGTGCCATCAGTGGACAGGGGATGGACACCGGGGAGCTGTTTTTT.

This chain joins TRBV10-2 and TRBJ2-1, with 8 bases aligning to TRBD1. CDR3 length: 16 amino acids. Trimming cost V 3 bases and J 4 bases; bases outside gene matches: 8. The germline V gene encodes CDR1 WSHSY and CDR2 SAAADI. The CDR3 region is CASSDPGQGGYNEQFF. CDR3 bases: TGCGCCAGCAGTGACCCCGGACAGGGCGGTTACAATGAGCAGTTCTTC.

V usage is TRBV9 and J usage is TRBJ1-1; D is unresolved. Germline V lookup: CDR1 SGDLS, CDR2 YYNGEE. V lost 4 bases and J 3 bases, leaving 19 bases between the germline ends. The CDR3 is made up of 16 amino acids. The CDR3 here is CASSLSDWESDTEAFF. In DNA form, the CDR3 reads TGTGCCAGCAGCCTGAGCGACTGGGAGTCGGACACTGAAGCTTTCTTT.

The rearrangement links TRBV2 to TRBJ2-7; D call uncertain. Germline V lookup: CDR1 SNHLY, CDR2 FYNNEI. Trimming removed 8 bases from V and 5 bases from J, with 16 bases in between. This CDR3 has 13 amino acids. CDR3 nucleotides: TGTGCCAGCGCAGCGAGGCCCTACGACGAGCAGTACTTC. It encodes CASAARPYDEQYF.

The chain has TRBV11-1 and TRBJ1-1; 9 nucleotides align to TRBD1. Germline CDR1 SGHAT, CDR2 FQDESV (reference sequence). V shed 4 bases and J 2 bases; nucleotides not matched to a gene: 5. This CDR3 spans 15 amino acids. The CDR3 sequence: CASSSRQGGNTEAFF. CDR3 nucleotides: TGTGCCAGCAGCTCAAGACAGGGGGGAAACACTGAAGCTTTCTTT.

Comments on this clone: The same CDR3 can be traced to other DNA sequences in this sample. The rearrangement joins TRBV6-5 to TRBJ1-1; D gene unclear. The germline V gene has CDR1 MNHEY and CDR2 SVGAGI. V lost 6 bases, J lost 5 bases, and 7 bases lay in between. The CDR3 sequence is 11 residues long. The CDR3 here is CASSRGTEAFF. The DNA for the CDR3 is TGTGCCAGCAGCAGAGGGACTGAAGCTTTCTTT.

This rearrangement joins TRBV6-1 to TRBJ1-2; possibly TRBD1 for D (6 bases). Trimming left V 2 bases short and J 4 bases short, with 11 bases between. The CDR3 loop spans 14 amino acids. Germline CDR1 MNHNS, CDR2 SASEGT. The CDR3 reads CASSEQGGVYGYTF. The CDR3 bases are TGTGCCAGCAGTGAACAAGGGGGGGTCTATGGCTACACCTTC.